This T cell receptor (beta chain) comes out of a study of T-cell reconstitution after alpha-beta-depleted transplantation in children (dated by TCRdb to the mid-2010s). About the investigation overall: T-cell immune reconstitution after TCRalphabeta/CD19-depleted allogeneic hematopoietic cell transplantation in children was quantitatively tracked in the study by means of TCR repertoire profiling.

This clonotype was observed a few times. Its target antigen remains unknown. No per-base quality is available; no much larger clone lies one base away. The method behind the library was PCR. Sequencing was performed on an Illumina HiSeq 2500. To normalize quantification of the TCRbeta repertoire, the TCR libraries were built with molecular barcoding that relied on unique molecular identifiers. In-frame beta chains were kept once TCRdb had trimmed the public reads at Q25 with fastp and called clones with MiXCR. Each entry is one CDR3 protein sequence, shown with its most common DNA and genes. This sample gives around 490,000 distinct CDR3 sequences in total; roughly an eighth of them show up just once. The leading ten clones occupy 12% to 15% of the sample. V loses 2 bases, J loses 6 bases, and the germline ends lie 8 bases apart. The CDR3 runs 12 amino acids, cysteine and phenylalanine included. Only the CDR3 DNA is retained, 36 bases long and in frame from the first base. As encoded in the germline V gene, CDR1 is SGHDT while CDR2 is YYEEEE.

The investigation overall reported the following: In some patients, high TCRbeta diversity at day 60 was attributed to recipient T cells and intrathymic progenitors that had survived conditioning. About two months after transplant, the apparently early recovery of alphabetaT-cell counts reportedly depended on just several hundred clones that had expanded rapidly and came from non-depleted graft cells. Hyperexpanded clone frequencies declined over subsequent months; after one year, T-cell counts and TCRbeta diversity were mostly attributed to newly produced T cells.

The treatment or condition label, as the study defines it: allogeneic hematopoietic cell transplantation with graft depleted of TCRalphabeta T cells and CD19 B cells. TCRalphabeta/CD19-depleted allogeneic hematopoietic cell grafts were given to the transplant recipients, all of whom were children. Here the chain combines TRBV5-6 and TRBJ1-1, with the D gene not clear enough to name. The source of this sequence is a female patient aged 2-9 years who had a stem cell transplant for aplastic anemia, so the T cells may come from the graft donor. The starting material was PBMCs, mostly from graft donor cells, obtained 180 days after TCRalphabeta/CD19-depleted stem cell transplant. Here the CDR3 is given as CASSFWWSEAFF. In nucleotides, the sequence is TGTGCCAGCAGCTTTTGGTGGTCTGAAGCTTTCTTT.